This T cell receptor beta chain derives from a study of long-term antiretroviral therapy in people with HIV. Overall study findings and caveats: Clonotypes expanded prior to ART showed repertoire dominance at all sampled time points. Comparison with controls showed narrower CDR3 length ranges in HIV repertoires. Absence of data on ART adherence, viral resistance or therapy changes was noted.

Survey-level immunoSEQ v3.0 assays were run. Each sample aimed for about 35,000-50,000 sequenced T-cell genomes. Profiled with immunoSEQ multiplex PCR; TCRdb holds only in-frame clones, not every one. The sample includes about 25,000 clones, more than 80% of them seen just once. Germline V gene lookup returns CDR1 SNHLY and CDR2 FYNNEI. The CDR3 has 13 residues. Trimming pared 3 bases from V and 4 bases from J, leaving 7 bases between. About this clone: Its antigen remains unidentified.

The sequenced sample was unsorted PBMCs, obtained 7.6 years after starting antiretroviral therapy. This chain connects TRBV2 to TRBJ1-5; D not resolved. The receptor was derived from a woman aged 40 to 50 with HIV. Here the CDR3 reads CASSDQGNQPQHF. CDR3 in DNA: TGTGCCAGCAGTGATCAAGGGAATCAGCCCCAGCATTTT.